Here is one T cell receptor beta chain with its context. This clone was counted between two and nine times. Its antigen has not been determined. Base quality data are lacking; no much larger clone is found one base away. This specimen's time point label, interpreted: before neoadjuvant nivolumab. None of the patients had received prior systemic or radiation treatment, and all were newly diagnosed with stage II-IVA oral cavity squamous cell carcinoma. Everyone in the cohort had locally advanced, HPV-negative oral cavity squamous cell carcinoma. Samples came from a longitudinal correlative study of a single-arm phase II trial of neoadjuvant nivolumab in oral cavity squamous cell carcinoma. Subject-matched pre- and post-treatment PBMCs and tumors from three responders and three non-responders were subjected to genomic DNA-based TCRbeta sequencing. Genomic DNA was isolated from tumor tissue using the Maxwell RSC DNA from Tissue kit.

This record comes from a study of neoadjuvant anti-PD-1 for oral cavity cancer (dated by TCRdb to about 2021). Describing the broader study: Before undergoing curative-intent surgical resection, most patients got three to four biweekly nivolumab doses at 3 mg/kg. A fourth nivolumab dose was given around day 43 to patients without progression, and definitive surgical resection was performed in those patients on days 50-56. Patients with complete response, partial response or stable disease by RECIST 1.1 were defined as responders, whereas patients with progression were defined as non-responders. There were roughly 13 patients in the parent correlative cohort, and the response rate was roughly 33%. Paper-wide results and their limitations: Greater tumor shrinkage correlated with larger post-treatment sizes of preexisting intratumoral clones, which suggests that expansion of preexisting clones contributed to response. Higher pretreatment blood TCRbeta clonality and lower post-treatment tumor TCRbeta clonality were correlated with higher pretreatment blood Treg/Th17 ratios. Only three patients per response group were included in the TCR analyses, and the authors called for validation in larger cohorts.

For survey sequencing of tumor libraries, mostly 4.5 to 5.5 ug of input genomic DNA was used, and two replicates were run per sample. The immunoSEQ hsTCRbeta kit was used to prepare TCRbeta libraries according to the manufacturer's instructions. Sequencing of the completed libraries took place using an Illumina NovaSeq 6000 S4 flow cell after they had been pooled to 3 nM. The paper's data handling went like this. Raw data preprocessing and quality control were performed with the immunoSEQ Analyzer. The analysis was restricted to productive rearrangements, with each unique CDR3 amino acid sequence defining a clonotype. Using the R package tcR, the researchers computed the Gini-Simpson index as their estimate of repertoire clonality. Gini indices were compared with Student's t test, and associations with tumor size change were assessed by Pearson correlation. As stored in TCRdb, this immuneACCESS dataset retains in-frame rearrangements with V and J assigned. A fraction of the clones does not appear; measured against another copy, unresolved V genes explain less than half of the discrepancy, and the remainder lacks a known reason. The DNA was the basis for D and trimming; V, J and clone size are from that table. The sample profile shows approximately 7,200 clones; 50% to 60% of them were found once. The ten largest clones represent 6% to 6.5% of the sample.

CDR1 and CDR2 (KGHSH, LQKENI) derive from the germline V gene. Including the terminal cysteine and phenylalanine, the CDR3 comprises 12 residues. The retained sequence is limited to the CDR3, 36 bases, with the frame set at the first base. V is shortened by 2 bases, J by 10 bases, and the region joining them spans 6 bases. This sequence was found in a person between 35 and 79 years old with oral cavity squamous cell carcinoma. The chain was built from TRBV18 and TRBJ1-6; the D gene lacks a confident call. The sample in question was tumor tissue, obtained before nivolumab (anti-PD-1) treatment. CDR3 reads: CASSPNSSPLHF. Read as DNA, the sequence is TGTGCCAGCTCACCAAATTCCTCACCCCTCCACTTT.